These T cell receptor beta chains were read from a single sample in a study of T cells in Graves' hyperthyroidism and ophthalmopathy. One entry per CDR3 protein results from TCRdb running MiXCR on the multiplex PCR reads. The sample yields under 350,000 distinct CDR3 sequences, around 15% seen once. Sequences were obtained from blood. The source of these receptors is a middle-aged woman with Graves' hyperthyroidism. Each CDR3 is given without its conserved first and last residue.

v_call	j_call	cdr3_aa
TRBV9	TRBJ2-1	ASSADVASSYNEQF
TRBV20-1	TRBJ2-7	SARSGTSGDEQY
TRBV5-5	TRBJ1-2	ASSSVGGYT
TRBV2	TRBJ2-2	ASRRMKSSGMNTGELF
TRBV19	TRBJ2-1	ASSNGGYNEQF
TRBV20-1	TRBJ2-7	SGSLYEQY
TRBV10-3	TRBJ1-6	AIRDVTINSPLH
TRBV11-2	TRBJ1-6	ASSLVGGNSPLH
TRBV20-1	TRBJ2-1	SARDLDGKDEQF
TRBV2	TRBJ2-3	ASKGTSAYTDTQY
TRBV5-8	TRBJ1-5	ASSPGTGGIQPQH
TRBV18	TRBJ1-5	ASSPRGSGGNQPQH
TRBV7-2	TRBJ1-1	ASSLRDDAGEAF
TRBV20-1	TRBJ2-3	SAGRGGGFTDTQY
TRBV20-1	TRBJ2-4	SAVDRLAKNIQY
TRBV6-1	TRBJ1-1	ASQRGVQRAF
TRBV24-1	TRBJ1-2	ATSDFGSPNYGYT
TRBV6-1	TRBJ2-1	ASSLGEGAYNEQF
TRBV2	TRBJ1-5	ASKRESNQPQH
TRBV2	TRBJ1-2	ASGQGHYGYT
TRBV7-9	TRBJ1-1	ASREGQGAGNTEAF
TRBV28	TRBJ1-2	ASSLLTGRNRDGYT
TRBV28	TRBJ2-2	ASAHWYGNPAGELF
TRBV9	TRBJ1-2	ASSVDAGARGNGYT
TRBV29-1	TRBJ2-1	SVERQGSYNEQF
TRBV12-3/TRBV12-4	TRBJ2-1	ASSIGQGAYNEQF
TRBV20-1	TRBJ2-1	SARDLQKTSGSYNEQF
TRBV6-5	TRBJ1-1	ASSYSMGAVGTEAF
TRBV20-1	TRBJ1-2	SAEDIGDYGYT
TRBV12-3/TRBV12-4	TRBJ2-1	ASMDRADNEQF